Listed here are 29 T cell receptor beta chains from one sample, sequenced in a study of T cells in women clearing cervical HPV infection. Produced via immunoSEQ multiplex PCR; TCRdb's table is partial and in-frame only. Recorded here are 30,000 to 35,000 clones; the top ten clones represent under 8.5%. The sequenced material came from blood buffy coat. The receptor source for this set is a woman aged 18 to 69 with a cervical HPV16 infection that either progressed to CIN3+ or cleared (not recorded which).

Concerning this clone: The sequence runs out 3 residues before the end of the CDR3; the remainder is reconstructed from the germline J gene. This chain links TRBV7-9 with TRBJ2-3; 10 bases align to TRBD1. The CDR3 extends over 15 amino acids. Germline CDR1 and CDR2: SEHNR and FQNEAQ (reference sequence). CDR3 region: CASSLVGQGGETQYF. The sequenced CDR3 bases are TGTGCCAGCAGCTTAGTTGGACAGGGGGGCGAGACG.

Regarding this clone: The sequenced fragment ends 3 residues before the CDR3 boundary, so the rest is inferred from the germline J gene. The chain combines TRBV11-2 with TRBJ2-3, with D possibly matching TRBD2 (5 bases). V was cut by 4 bases and J by 4 bases, with 15 bases left in between. CDR1 is SGHAT and CDR2 is FQNNGV in the germline V gene. The CDR3 loop spans 15 amino acids. CDR3 bases read: TGTGCCAGCAGCTGGGATAGGATCGGGGCAGATACG. It encodes CASSWDRIGADT. The whole CDR3 sequence is CASSWDRIGADTQYF.

Concerning this clone: Read data end 3 residues before the CDR3 end; the end is taken from the germline J gene. The chain couples TRBV20-1 to TRBJ1-6; D is perhaps TRBD1 (5 bases). This CDR3 is 17 amino acids long. V lost 0 bases and J 7 bases, leaving 19 bases between the germline ends. Germline CDR1 and CDR2: DFQATT and SNEGSKA (reference sequence). The CDR3 spells CSARDTGRSGVNSPLHF. The sequenced CDR3 bases are TGCAGTGCTAGAGATACGGGGAGGTCGGGGGTAAATTCACCC.

As regards this clone: The sequence runs out 3 residues before the end of the CDR3; the remainder is reconstructed from the germline J gene. The V and J genes are TRBV19 and TRBJ2-1; 7 nucleotides line up with TRBD1. Losses at the gene ends were 4 bases for V and 5 bases for J; bases not matched to a gene: 20. The CDR3 contains 19 residues. CDR1 LNHDA and CDR2 SQIVND come from the germline V gene (reference sequence). Partial CDR3 DNA: TGTGCCAGTAGTACTGGGACAGTTGAGGCTTTTCCGACACACAATGAG. Translated: CASSTGTVEAFPTHNE. The entire CDR3 protein reads CASSTGTVEAFPTHNEQFF.

As for this clone: The read halts 3 residues ahead of the CDR3 end, with the missing end drawn from the germline J gene. This chain connects TRBV19 to TRBJ2-7, with TRBD1 identical over 11 bases. J gave up 4 bases and V 9 bases, and 14 bases lay outside the gene matches. Germline CDR1 is LNHDA and CDR2 is SQIVND (reference sequence). This CDR3 has 16 residues. CDR3 DNA, as far as it was read: TGTGCCAGCACCCAAGGGGGTGGACAGGGGGCTTACGAG. Amino acid sequence: CASTQGGGQGAYE. The CDR3, in full, reads CASTQGGGQGAYEQYF.

As concerns this clone: With the read ending 3 residues before the CDR3 end, the germline J gene is used to fill in that end. The rearrangement links TRBV5-8 to TRBJ1-5; D gene unclear. The length of the CDR3 is 12 residues. Germline assignment: CDR1 SGHTS and CDR2 YDEGEE. Trimming pared 3 bases from V and 6 bases from J, leaving 7 bases between. The sequenced part of the CDR3 DNA is TGTGCCAGCAGCTCCCTCGGTCAGCCC. Protein sequence: CASSSLGQP. The whole CDR3 protein is CASSSLGQPQHF.

Turning to this clone: From the germline J gene comes the end of the CDR3, since the read stops 3 residues before it. This chain connects TRBV7-8 to TRBJ2-7; weak D call: TRBD2 (6 bases). The CDR3 totals 14 residues. Germline assignment: CDR1 SGHVS and CDR2 FQNEAQ. Trimming removed 1 base from V and 6 bases from J, with 13 bases in between. The CDR3 DNA, read in part, is TGTGCCAGCAGCTTAGATCTGGGCGGGATCGAG. Translated: CASSLDLGGIE. The CDR3 in its entirety is CASSLDLGGIEQYF.

About this clone: The sequenced fragment ends 3 residues before the CDR3 boundary, so the rest is inferred from the germline J gene. V and J are TRBV20-1 and TRBJ2-1, with D tentatively TRBD1 (5 bases). Trimming removed 0 bases at V and 9 bases at J, with 9 bases between. There are 12 residues in the CDR3. Germline-derived CDR1 and CDR2 are DFQATT and SNEGSKA (reference sequence). This CDR3 reads CSARDLGVEQFF. The DNA read from the CDR3 is TGCAGTGCTAGAGATCTAGGGGTTGAG.

A remark on this clone: Read data end 3 residues before the CDR3 end; the end is taken from the germline J gene. The chain carries TRBV5-1 and TRBJ2-5; the match to TRBD2 covers 10 bases. CDR3 size: 17 residues. Unmatched junction bases numbered 10, after V lost 5 bases and J lost 0 bases. The germline CDR1 and CDR2 sequences are SGHRS and YFSETQ. CDR3 sequence: CASSPGTSDLYQETQYF. Incomplete CDR3 DNA: TGCGCCAGCAGTCCCGGGACTAGCGATTTGTACCAAGAGACC.

Concerning this clone: Coverage ceases 3 residues before the CDR3 finishes, and the germline J gene fills in the end. The chain employs TRBV7-2 and TRBJ1-1; 7 bases fit TRBD1. This CDR3 has 14 residues. With 5 bases clipped from V and 1 base from J, the junction kept 4 bases outside the gene matches. Germline loops: CDR1 SGHTA, CDR2 FQGNSA. CDR3 bases read: TGTGCCAGCAGCACACAGGGGTGGAACACTGAA. As protein: CASSTQGWNTE. The full CDR3 protein is CASSTQGWNTEAFF.

Worth noting for this clone: Read sequence stops 3 residues before the CDR3 end, and the germline J gene provides the missing end. This chain uses TRBV19 with TRBJ2-2; no definite D call. CDR3 length: 15 amino acids. Germline CDR1 LNHDA, CDR2 SQIVND (reference sequence). Partial CDR3 DNA: TGTGCCAGTAGTATAGGCGGTTATGCTAATGAAAAG. It specifies CASSIGGYANEK. The whole CDR3 region reads CASSIGGYANEKLFF.

As for this clone: The read terminates 3 residues before the CDR3 end, so the remaining end is supplied by the germline J gene. This chain links TRBV7-8 with TRBJ1-2; TRBD1 matches at 9 bases. From germline, CDR1 is SGHVS and CDR2 FQNEAQ. V was pared by 5 bases and J by 4 bases, with 2 bases of the junction left unmatched. CDR3 length: 13 residues. The CDR3 loop reads CASSKTGGYGYTF. The part of the CDR3 DNA that was read is TGTGCCAGCAGCAAGACAGGGGGCTATGGC.

As concerns this clone: With the read ending 3 residues before the CDR3 end, the germline J gene is used to fill in that end. V usage is TRBV2 and J usage is TRBJ2-6; a possible D gene is TRBD1 (6 bases). The germline V and J ends were trimmed by 4 bases and 0 bases, with 7 bases remaining between them. The germline CDR1 and CDR2 sequences are SNHLY and FYNNEI. The CDR3 length is 15 residues. CDR3 in amino acids: CASSGQVSGANVLTF. The CDR3 bases that were read are TGTGCCAGCAGTGGACAGGTCTCTGGGGCCAACGTC.

For this clone: Coverage ceases 3 residues before the CDR3 finishes, and the germline J gene fills in the end. The chain uses TRBV18 and TRBJ1-2; maybe TRBD1 (6 bases). The germline gives CDR1 KGHSH, CDR2 LQKENI. The CDR3 length is 15 residues. CDR3 bases read: TGTGCCAGCTCACAAACGCGGGGGGGCCCCTACGAC. Encoded protein: CASSQTRGGPYD. The full CDR3 protein reads CASSQTRGGPYDYTF.

As regards this clone: The read comes to an end 3 residues before the CDR3 does, leaving the germline J gene to fill in the end. The chain carries TRBV19 and TRBJ2-2; D is perhaps TRBD1 (5 bases). The V and J ends lost 7 bases and 6 bases respectively, with 15 bases between them. Per germline, CDR1 LNHDA and CDR2 SQIVND (reference sequence). The CDR3 covers 14 residues. The CDR3 loop reads CASNRGQEPGELFF. Incomplete CDR3 DNA: TGTGCCAGTAATAGGGGCCAGGAGCCCGGGGAG.

Concerning this clone itself: The read terminates 3 residues before the CDR3 end, so the remaining end is supplied by the germline J gene. The chain couples TRBV29-1 to TRBJ1-1, with a tentative D call TRBD1 (5 bases). CDR1 is SQVTM and CDR2 is ANQGSEA in the germline V gene. This CDR3 region has 12 residues. Trimming removed 6 bases from V and 2 bases from J, with 10 bases in between. CDR3 amino acids: CSVGGFNTEAFF. CDR3 DNA (partial): TGCAGCGTGGGGGGTTTCAACACTGAA.

With respect to this clone: The CDR3 goes on 3 residues after the read ends, and that part is filled in from the germline J gene. This chain links TRBV27 with TRBJ2-7; TRBD1 might be the D (5 bases). The V end lost 2 bases, the J end lost 3 bases, and 8 bases lay between the germline ends. CDR1 is MNHEY, CDR2 SMNVEV, per germline (reference sequence). This CDR3 is built from 13 residues. The CDR3 sequence: CASSLHRGYEQYF. Incomplete CDR3 DNA: TGTGCCAGCAGTTTACATAGGGGCTACGAG.

Note on this clone: The read halts 3 residues ahead of the CDR3 end, with the missing end drawn from the germline J gene. The sample has other DNA sequences that encode this CDR3 too. V gene TRBV6-2 or TRBV6-3 combines with J gene TRBJ1-5, with unresolved D. The V gene's germline CDR1 is MNHEY and CDR2 SVGEGT. The ends were cut back, 6 bases at V and 5 bases at J, with 11 bases in the middle. The CDR3 sequence is 13 residues long. Partial CDR3 DNA: TGTGCCAGCAGCCGCAGGTTCCATCAGCCC. It is translated as CASSRRFHQP. In full, the CDR3 reads CASSRRFHQPQHF.

For this clone: Germline is not matched at one junction end, which may reflect a read error. The CDR3 extends 3 residues past the end of the read, so its final part is completed from the germline J gene. The chain joins TRBV4-2 to TRBJ2-3, with 7 bases aligning to TRBD1. There are 17 residues in the CDR3. CDR1 and CDR2 from the germline V gene are LGHNA and YNFKEQ. CDR3 DNA, as far as it was read: TGCGCCAGCAGCCCTCAACCCCCGACAGGGTCGCCAGATACG. Protein: CASSPQPPTGSPDT. In full, the CDR3 is CASSPQPPTGSPDTQYF.

With respect to this clone: The read terminates 3 residues ahead of where the CDR3 ends, so the germline J gene completes it. V is TRBV11-2 and J is TRBJ1-5, with 8 nucleotides matching TRBD1. Looked up from germline, CDR1 is SGHAT and CDR2 is FQNNGV. This CDR3 spans 15 amino acids. Trimming cost V 5 bases and J 4 bases; bases outside gene matches: 7. The CDR3: CASSTADRANQPQHF. Incomplete CDR3 DNA: TGTGCCAGCAGCACCGCGGACAGGGCGAATCAGCCC. Full variable domain (rest looked up from reference TRBV11-2 and TRBJ1-5): EAGVAQSPRYKIIEKRQSVAFWCNPISGHATLYWYQQILGQGPKLLIQFQNNGVVDDSQLPKDRFSAERLKGVDSTLKIQPAKLEDSAVYLCASSTADRANQPQHFGDGTRLSIL.

In regard to this clone: Read coverage stops 3 residues before the CDR3 terminus; the germline J gene supplies the remainder. The chain combines TRBV20-1 with TRBJ2-2; perhaps TRBD1 as D (6 bases). With 0 bases removed from V and 5 bases from J, the gap between germline ends came to 13 bases. The CDR3 runs 15 residues. Germline loops: CDR1 DFQATT, CDR2 SNEGSKA (reference sequence). The CDR3 DNA, read in part, is TGCAGTGCTAGAGAGGCAAAAGGGGGTACCGGGGAG. It codes for CSAREAKGGTGE. The whole CDR3 region reads CSAREAKGGTGELFF.

With regard to this clone: Read data end 3 residues before the CDR3 end; the end is taken from the germline J gene. The chain links TRBV20-1 to TRBJ2-7, with D possibly TRBD1 on 5 matching bases. Per the germline V gene, CDR1 is DFQATT and CDR2 is SNEGSKA (reference sequence). The CDR3 contains 11 residues. The V end was cut by 2 bases, the J end by 6 bases, with 8 bases between. CDR3 sequence reads: CSARNGAEQYF. The DNA read from the CDR3 is TGCAGTGCTAGAAATGGGGCCGAG.

With respect to this clone: Read coverage stops 3 residues before the CDR3 terminus; the germline J gene supplies the remainder. This rearrangement joins TRBV20-1 to TRBJ2-3, with TRBD2 as a possible D gene (6 bases). This CDR3 contains 15 residues. V was clipped by 6 bases and J by 3 bases, with 19 bases between them. CDR1 and CDR2 (germline): DFQATT, SNEGSKA (reference sequence). The CDR3 is CSAPAGGGGTDTQYF. Partial CDR3 DNA: TGCAGTGCCCCCGCCGGAGGTGGGGGGACAGATACG.

In regard to this clone: The read halts 3 residues ahead of the CDR3 end, with the missing end drawn from the germline J gene. The J gene is TRBJ2-7, the V gene TRBV13; 7 nucleotides agree with TRBD1. The V and J ends lost 9 bases and 3 bases, in that order; junction bases with no gene match: 8. Germline CDR1 is PRHDT and CDR2 is FYEKMQ (reference sequence). The CDR3 runs 13 residues. Incomplete CDR3 DNA: TGTGCCAGTAGACAGGGATCTTTCTACGAG. It yields the protein CASRQGSFYE. In full, the CDR3 is CASRQGSFYEQYF.

Comment on this clone: The CDR3 end is not reached by the read, which stops 3 residues before it; the germline J gene fills it in. The chain employs TRBV4-1 and TRBJ2-3, with D possibly being TRBD2 (5 bases). Trimming stripped 3 bases from V and 2 bases from J, with 18 bases between. CDR3 length: 17 amino acids. Germline V gives CDR1 MGHRA, CDR2 YSYEKL. The covered CDR3 bases are TGCGCCAGCAGCCACTCGAGCGGAACACGGAACACAGATACG. This gives the protein CASSHSSGTRNTDT. The whole CDR3 is CASSHSSGTRNTDTQYF.

As regards this clone: The DNA ends 3 residues before the CDR3 does, and the rest of the CDR3 is filled in from the germline J gene. This chain uses TRBV18 with TRBJ2-7; 12 bases are shared with TRBD1. V dropped 6 bases and J dropped 5; count of bases not matched to a gene: 5. The length of the CDR3 is 14 residues. The germline V gene encodes CDR1 KGHSH and CDR2 LQKENI. CDR3 region: CASSPGTGGNEQYF. The sequenced CDR3 bases are TGTGCCAGCTCTCCCGGGACAGGGGGCAACGAG. Variable domain in full (rest from reference TRBV18 and TRBJ2-7): NAGVMQNPRHLVRRRGQEARLRCSPMKGHSHVYWYRQLPEEGLKFMVYLQKENIIDESGMPKERFSAEFPKEGPSILRIQQVVRGDSAAYFCASSPGTGGNEQYFGPGTRLTVT.

The DNA read from the CDR3 is TGCAGTGCTGGACAGGGGTTAGGAGAGACC. It translates to CSAGQGLGET. The entire CDR3 sequence reads CSAGQGLGETQYF. The chain has TRBV20-1 and TRBJ2-5; 9 bases map to TRBD1. From the germline J gene comes the end of the CDR3, since the read stops 3 residues before it. Trimming cost V 5 bases and J 4 bases; bases outside gene matches: 5. The CDR3 covers 13 residues. Germline loops: CDR1 DFQATT, CDR2 SNEGSKA (reference sequence).

A note on this clone: The read halts 3 residues ahead of the CDR3 end, with the missing end drawn from the germline J gene. The V call is TRBV29-1, the J call TRBJ1-2, with 8 bases lining up with TRBD1. Per the germline V gene, CDR1 is SQVTM and CDR2 is ANQGSEA. V trimming: 6 bases; J trimming: 4 bases; junction bases outside the gene matches: 1. The CDR3 contains 11 residues. The sequenced part of the CDR3 DNA is TGCAGCGTCGGGACAGGCTATGGC. This gives the protein CSVGTGYG. The complete CDR3 sequence is CSVGTGYGYTF.

On this clone: The read finishes 3 residues shy of the CDR3 end, and the germline J gene is used to complete it. The rearrangement links TRBV7-8 to TRBJ2-5, with TRBD2 identical over 12 bases. CDR1 SGHVS and CDR2 FQNEAQ come from the germline V gene. Germline trimming cut 5 bases from V and 7 bases from J; bases unmatched to any gene: 14. The CDR3 runs to 17 residues. The covered CDR3 bases are TGTGCCAGCAGCCCTAGCGGGGGGGCGCTTTTTTCCGGGACC. Translating it yields CASSPSGGALFSGT. The full CDR3 sequence reads CASSPSGGALFSGTQYF.